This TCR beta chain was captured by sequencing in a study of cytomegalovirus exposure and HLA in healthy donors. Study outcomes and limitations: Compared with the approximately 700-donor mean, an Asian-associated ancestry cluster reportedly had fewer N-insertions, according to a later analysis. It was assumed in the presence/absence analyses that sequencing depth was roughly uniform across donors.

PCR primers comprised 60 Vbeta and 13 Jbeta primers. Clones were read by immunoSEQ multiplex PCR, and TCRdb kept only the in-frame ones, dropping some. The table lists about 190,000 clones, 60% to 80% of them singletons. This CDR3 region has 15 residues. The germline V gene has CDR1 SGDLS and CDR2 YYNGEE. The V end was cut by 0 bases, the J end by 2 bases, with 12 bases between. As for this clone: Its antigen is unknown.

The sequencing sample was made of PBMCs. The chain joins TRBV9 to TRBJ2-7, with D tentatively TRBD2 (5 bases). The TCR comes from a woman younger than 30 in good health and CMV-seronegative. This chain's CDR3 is CASSVATVGAYEQYF. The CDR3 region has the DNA TGTGCCAGCAGCGTAGCTACAGTCGGGGCCTACGAGCAGTACTTC.